This T cell receptor beta chain originates from a study of beta chain features in type 1 diabetes. Study-wide background: Examined across all samples were over 85 million sorted cells. Findings of the study overall: PCR might show a preference for shorter templates, equally across patients and controls.

Investigators reverse transcribed all isolated RNA, so they sequenced expressed TCRB transcripts. Data came from immunoSEQ multiplex PCR; TCRdb stores just in-frame clones and leaves some out. This sample has almost 350,000 clones, with less than 10% found just once. This clone was seen a few times. What it binds is unknown. One end of the junction is discordant with germline, which a read error may explain. The germline V gene has CDR1 SSHAT and CDR2 FNYEAQ (reference sequence). CDR3 size: 15 residues. Donors contributed one heparinised blood draw apiece, averaging about 120 mL. Cells sorted by CD45RO/CCR7/CD25/CD127/CD95/CD27 comprised CD4+ naive, central memory, regulatory and stem cell-like memory cells.

The chain joins TRBV7-7 to TRBJ2-1, with 10 positions matching TRBD2. The sample taken for sequencing was central memory CD4+ T cells from blood. The TCR comes from a woman in her late teens or twenties in good health. The CDR3 loop reads CASSSRLAGYNEQFF. The CDR3 nucleotides are TGTGCTAGCAGCTCCAGACTAGCGGGCTACAATGAGCAGTTCTTC.